Given below is one T cell receptor (beta chain) in context. The protocol was immunoSEQ multiplex PCR, while the TCRdb copy is restricted to in-frame clones and leaves out a portion. In the table there are 150,000 to 200,000 clones, roughly 86% of which are singletons. The data were obtained in a study of cytomegalovirus exposure and HLA in healthy donors. The sample consisted of PBMCs. This sequence originates from a man younger than 30 in good health and CMV-seropositive.

The CDR3 loop is CASSEERSDTQYF. The CDR3 region has the DNA TGTGCCAGCAGTGAGGAGCGCTCAGATACGCAGTATTTT. The chain employs TRBV2 and TRBJ2-3, with unresolved D. Trimming shortened V by 3 bases and J by 4 bases, and 8 bases separated the two germline ends. Per the germline V gene, CDR1 is SNHLY and CDR2 is FYNNEI. The CDR3 sequence is 13 residues long.